These 22 T cell receptor beta chains were all obtained from the same sample, sequenced in a study of cytomegalovirus exposure and HLA in healthy donors. Some clones are missing from TCRdb's copy, which holds only in-frame ones; the method was immunoSEQ multiplex PCR. This repertoire shows fewer than 300,000 clones, around 89% found once; its top ten account for approximately 0.95%. The sample taken for sequencing was PBMCs. The receptors here all came from a young woman in good health and CMV-seronegative.

The chain couples TRBV6-5 to TRBJ1-5; D gene unclear. CDR3 size: 13 residues. The germline gives CDR1 MNHEY, CDR2 SVGAGI. The V and J ends lost 0 bases and 5 bases respectively, with 5 bases between them. The CDR3 DNA follows: TGTGCCAGCAGTTACTCCTTTTATCAGCCCCAGCATTTT. Translation gives CASSYSFYQPQHF.

V and J are TRBV10-3 and TRBJ1-1; D perhaps matches TRBD1 (5 bases). From germline, CDR1 is ENHRY and CDR2 SYGVKD. CDR3 length: 12 residues. V gave up 7 bases and J gave up 4 bases, with 10 bases separating them. The CDR3 nucleotides read TGTGCCATCAATGACGGGGGCACTGAAGCTTTCTTT. Its translation is CAINDGGTEAFF.

The J gene is TRBJ1-5, the V gene TRBV28; D unresolved. This CDR3 has 14 amino acids. Deletions cut 3 bases from V and 5 bases from J, with 11 bases between. Looked up from germline, CDR1 is MDHEN and CDR2 is SYDVKM. The CDR3 loop is CASSFRESYQPQHF. The CDR3 region has the DNA TGTGCCAGCAGTTTCCGAGAGTCTTATCAGCCCCAGCATTTT.

The chain joins TRBV28 to TRBJ2-1, with TRBD2 matching 12 bases. This CDR3 has 15 residues. Germline lookup yields CDR1 MDHEN and CDR2 SYDVKM. J gave up 9 bases and V 8 bases, and 11 bases lay outside the gene matches. The CDR3 is CASGLAGGLGSEQFF. CDR3 nucleotides: TGTGCCAGCGGGCTAGCGGGAGGGCTAGGAAGTGAGCAGTTCTTC.

The CDR3 nucleotides read TGTGCCAGCAGTTTAGAGGGAACTGGAAACACCATATATTTT. Translation gives CASSLEGTGNTIYF. The V and J genes are TRBV27 and TRBJ1-3, with D unresolved. The CDR3 runs 14 residues. The germline V and J ends were trimmed by 2 bases and 2 bases, with 7 bases remaining between them. Germline CDR1 is MNHEY and CDR2 is SMNVEV (reference sequence).

The rearrangement joins TRBV30 to TRBJ1-2, with 7 bases that match TRBD1. The CDR3 runs to 15 residues. In germline, CDR1 is GTSNPN, CDR2 SVGIG (reference sequence). Trimming removed 4 bases from V and 4 bases from J; junction bases left unmatched: 12. The DNA for the CDR3 is TGTGCCTGGATCGCCCCGGGACAGCTTCCCTATGGCTACACCTTC. This sequence encodes CAWIAPGQLPYGYTF.

The V call is TRBV7-2, the J call TRBJ2-3, with 9 bases fitting TRBD1. Germline trimming cut 4 bases from V and 2 bases from J; bases unmatched to any gene: 13. CDR3 length: 18 residues. Germline values: CDR1 SGHTA, CDR2 FQGNSA. The CDR3 coding sequence is TGTGCCAGCAGCTACACAACAGGGGGCGGATCCTACACAGATACGCAGTATTTT. It encodes CASSYTTGGGSYTDTQYF. Drawing the rest from reference TRBV7-2 and TRBJ2-3, the complete variable domain is GAGVSQSPSNKVTEKGKDVELRCDPISGHTALYWYRQSLGQGLEFLIYFQGNSAPDKSGLPSDRFSAERTGGSVSTLTIQRTQQEDSAVYLCASSYTTGGGSYTDTQYFGPGTRLTVL.

The rearrangement links TRBV7-9 to TRBJ2-3; no firm D call. Looked up from germline, CDR1 is SEHNR and CDR2 is FQNEAQ (reference sequence). The CDR3 loop spans 14 amino acids. The V end lost 4 bases, the J end lost 2 bases, and 10 bases lay between the germline ends. CDR3 region: CASSSNPTTDTQYF. The DNA for the CDR3 is TGTGCCAGCAGCTCTAATCCCACCACAGATACGCAGTATTTT.

This clone was picked up one time. The V and J genes are TRBV2 and TRBJ2-7; 7 nucleotides match TRBD1. Trimming cost V 7 bases and J 6 bases; bases outside gene matches: 18. Germline V gives CDR1 SNHLY, CDR2 FYNNEI. The CDR3 is made up of 16 amino acids. CDR3 sequence (DNA): TGTGCCAGCACCCAAGGGTCGTATAGGGGGCAAGTCGAGCAGTACTTC. Amino acids: CASTQGSYRGQVEQYF.

The chain carries TRBV6-6 and TRBJ2-7; D unclear. Germline assignment: CDR1 MNHNY and CDR2 SVGAGI (reference sequence). Trimming cost V 2 bases and J 7 bases, with 6 bases left between them. CDR3 length: 11 amino acids. The CDR3: CASSYPPEQYF. CDR3 in DNA: TGTGCCAGCAGTTACCCCCCAGAGCAGTACTTC.

The chain joins TRBV27 to TRBJ2-4, with a tentative D call TRBD2 (6 bases). The germline V gene has CDR1 MNHEY and CDR2 SMNVEV (reference sequence). V lost 2 bases to trimming and J lost 8 bases, with 16 bases between them. This CDR3 is built from 15 residues. DNA for the CDR3: TGTGCCAGCAGTTTAGGAGTGGGGGGACGGGACATTCAGTACTTC. Translating gives CASSLGVGGRDIQYF.

The V gene is TRBV10-1, the J gene TRBJ2-3; D ambiguous. Germline CDR1 is WNHNN and CDR2 is SYGVQD (reference sequence). V was trimmed by 6 bases and J by 5 bases, leaving 21 bases between them. This CDR3 spans 16 amino acids. The CDR3: CASRTLGGSSGDTQYF. In nucleotides, the CDR3 is TGCGCCAGCAGGACCCTCGGCGGAAGCTCCGGAGATACGCAGTATTTT.

The CDR3 sequence: CASSLMLQDNEQFF. The CDR3 DNA reads TGTGCCAGCAGTTTAATGTTACAGGACAATGAGCAGTTCTTC. The V gene is TRBV28, the J gene TRBJ2-1; D might be TRBD1 (5 bases). V dropped 2 bases and J dropped 5 bases, with 10 bases sitting between them. The CDR3 runs 14 residues. CDR1 MDHEN and CDR2 SYDVKM come from the germline V gene. Variable domain in full (rest from reference TRBV28 and TRBJ2-1): DVKVTQSSRYLVKRTGEKVFLECVQDMDHENMFWYRQDPGLGLRLIYFSYDVKMKEKGDIPEGYSVSREKKERFSLILESASTNQTSMYLCASSLMLQDNEQFFGPGTRLTVL.

This chain joins TRBV18 and TRBJ1-1, with 9 bases lining up with TRBD1. In germline, CDR1 is KGHSH, CDR2 LQKENI. The CDR3 sequence is 16 residues long. Trimming took 4 bases from V and 0 from J; bases not matched to a gene: 6. This CDR3 reads CASSHPTGGLNTEAFF. CDR3 sequence (DNA): TGTGCCAGCTCACACCCGACAGGGGGTTTGAACACTGAAGCTTTCTTT. Filled out from reference TRBV18 and TRBJ1-1, the complete variable domain reads NAGVMQNPRHLVRRRGQEARLRCSPMKGHSHVYWYRQLPEEGLKFMVYLQKENIIDESGMPKERFSAEFPKEGPSILRIQQVVRGDSAAYFCASSHPTGGLNTEAFFGQGTRLTVV.

The chain has TRBV28 and TRBJ2-3; 7 bases match TRBD1. Trimming took 6 bases from V and 0 from J; bases not matched to a gene: 6. This CDR3 region has 15 residues. CDR1 is MDHEN and CDR2 is SYDVKM in the germline V gene. This chain's CDR3 is CASRPDRASTDTQYF. The CDR3 region has the DNA TGTGCCAGCAGACCCGACAGGGCGAGCACAGATACGCAGTATTTT.

This clone has a handful of counts. V usage is TRBV5-6 and J usage is TRBJ1-3; D unclear. The CDR3 consists of 14 residues. Trimming shortened V by 5 bases and J by 2 bases, and 11 bases separated the two germline ends. Germline V gene data show CDR1 as SGHDT and CDR2 as YYEEEE. In DNA form, the CDR3 reads TGTGCCAGCAGTCCTATCCGGGCTGGAAACACCATATATTTT. Its protein product is CASSPIRAGNTIYF.

This clone was observed once. This chain connects TRBV10-2 to TRBJ1-2; 9 bases match TRBD1. CDR3 length equals 14 residues. Germline V CDR1 and CDR2: WSHSY, SAAADI. V trimming: 5 bases; J trimming: 8 bases; junction bases outside the gene matches: 9. The CDR3 region has the DNA TGCGCCAGCAGTCCGGGACAGGGAATTCGCGGCTACACCTTC. This gives the protein CASSPGQGIRGYTF.

The chain joins TRBV11-2 to TRBJ2-7, with 13 bases identical to TRBD2. The CDR3 sequence is 16 residues long. Germline trimming cut 1 base from V and 7 bases from J; bases unmatched to any gene: 7. Germline CDR1 SGHAT, CDR2 FQNNGV. The CDR3 reads CASSLGGTSGIGEQYF. The CDR3 DNA is TGTGCCAGCAGCTTAGGCGGGACTAGCGGGATCGGGGAGCAGTACTTC.

This clone appeared a few times. This chain uses TRBV7-2 with TRBJ2-3; the match to TRBD2 covers 12 bases. Losses at the gene ends were 6 bases for V and 2 bases for J; bases not matched to a gene: 9. This CDR3 comprises 17 residues. The V gene's germline CDR1 is SGHTA and CDR2 FQGNSA. The CDR3 region is CASRLQTSGRFTDTQYF. As DNA, the CDR3 is TGTGCCAGCAGACTTCAGACTAGCGGGAGATTCACAGATACGCAGTATTTT.

This clone was observed once. The sample holds other DNA sequences that translate to the same CDR3. The V call is TRBV28, the J call TRBJ2-2; D is uncertain. Germline V CDR1 and CDR2: MDHEN, SYDVKM. The CDR3 contains 13 residues. V was pared by 4 bases and J by 2 bases, with 5 bases between. The CDR3 loop is CASSSLNTGELFF. Written as DNA, the CDR3 is TGTGCCAGCAGTTCCCTTAACACCGGGGAGCTGTTTTTT.

The chain combines TRBV29-1 with TRBJ1-2; no definite D call. This CDR3 comprises 14 residues. V lost 7 bases and J 0 bases, leaving 15 bases between the germline ends. CDR1 SQVTM and CDR2 ANQGSEA come from the germline V gene. This CDR3 reads CSATKHDTNYGYTF. The CDR3 DNA reads TGCAGCGCCACAAAACACGATACTAACTATGGCTACACCTTC. The entire variable domain, with the rest obtained from reference TRBV29-1 and TRBJ1-2, is as follows: SAVISQKPSRDICQRGTSLTIQCQVDSQVTMMFWYRQQPGQSLTLIATANQGSEATYESGFVIDKFPISRPNLTFSTLTVSNMSPEDSSIYLCSATKHDTNYGYTFGSGTRLTVV.

The rearrangement joins TRBV25-1 to TRBJ2-1; a possible D gene is TRBD1 (5 bases). The V gene lost 1 base and the J gene lost 5 bases, with 15 bases spanning the gap. The CDR3 has 16 residues. CDR1 is MGHDK and CDR2 is SYGVNS in the germline V gene. The CDR3 sequence is CASSEWGSPAHNEQFF. CDR3 nucleotides: TGTGCCAGCAGTGAATGGGGCAGTCCAGCTCACAATGAGCAGTTCTTC.